The 23 T cell receptor beta chains presented below share a single source sample, sequenced in a study of CD8+CD57+ T cells in acquired aplastic anemia. Genomic DNA was employed as the template in profiling TCR beta VDJ and CDR3. One entry per CDR3 protein, called by TCRdb with MiXCR from the reads. The table has fewer than 250,000 distinct CDR3 sequences, about half seen once; the top ten hold 20%. In patients chosen for sequencing, flow cytometry had shown CD8+CD57+ cell expansion. Sample: sorted CD4+, CD8+, or CD8+CD57+ T cells (not recorded which) from PBMCs. These receptor sequences come from a human donor with aplastic anemia.

This clonotype was counted ten times or more. DNA of the CDR3: TGTGCCAGCGAAAAGACGGGGATCCAGTATTTT. Its protein product is CASEKTGIQYF. This chain links TRBV28 with TRBJ2-3; D might be TRBD2 (5 bases). CDR1 is MDHEN, CDR2 SYDVKM, per germline. V lost 8 bases, J lost 12 bases, and 15 bases lay in between. This CDR3 is built from 11 residues.

The chain links TRBV19 to TRBJ1-4, with D unresolved. With 7 bases removed from V and 0 bases from J, the gap between germline ends came to 12 bases. Per germline, CDR1 LNHDA and CDR2 SQIVND (reference sequence). The length of the CDR3 is 15 residues. CDR3 region: CASTRQVATNEKLFF. CDR3 nucleotide sequence: TGTGCCAGTACTAGGCAAGTTGCAACTAATGAAAAACTGTTTTTT. The full variable domain, rest sourced from reference TRBV19 and TRBJ1-4, is DGGITQSPKYLFRKEGQNVTLSCEQNLNHDAMYWYRQDPGQGLRLIYYSQIVNDFQKGDIAEGYSVSREKKESFPLTVTSAQKNPTAFYLCASTRQVATNEKLFFGSGTQLSVL.

The sample holds a few counts of this clonotype. This chain joins TRBV5-1 and TRBJ1-2, with TRBD1 as a possible D gene (5 bases). Germline CDR1 is SGHRS and CDR2 is YFSETQ. This CDR3 has 16 residues. V was shortened by 0 bases and J by 3 bases, with 15 bases between the two germline ends. DNA of the CDR3: TGCGCCAGCAGCTTGGGAAGCGGGGGAGATGACTATGGCTACACCTTC. Amino acids: CASSLGSGGDDYGYTF.

This chain links TRBV6-1 with TRBJ2-1; no definite D call. CDR3 size: 14 residues. Germline values: CDR1 MNHNS, CDR2 SASEGT. Deletions cut 7 bases from V and 5 bases from J, with 15 bases between. Here the CDR3 reads CASMPPSRHNEQFF. In DNA form, the CDR3 reads TGTGCCAGCATGCCCCCTTCCCGACACAATGAGCAGTTCTTC.

In its sample, this clonotype was seen a few times. The chain carries TRBV7-6 and TRBJ2-7; no definite D call. V gave up 1 base and J gave up 1 base, with 8 bases separating them. This CDR3 comprises 14 residues. Germline CDR1 SGHVS, CDR2 FNYEAQ. This chain's CDR3 is CASSLGALSYEQYF. CDR3 bases: TGTGCCAGCAGCTTAGGGGCGTTGTCCTACGAGCAGTACTTC.

There are many counts of this clonotype. The V gene is TRBV5-1, the J gene TRBJ2-3; TRBD2 matches 10 bases. V was pared by 6 bases and J by 2 bases, with 3 bases of the junction left unmatched. Per germline, CDR1 SGHRS and CDR2 YFSETQ. CDR3 length equals 14 residues. The CDR3, as DNA: TGCGCCAGCAAGCGGGGGGGAAACACAGATACGCAGTATTTT. Translating gives CASKRGGNTDTQYF. Filled out from reference TRBV5-1 and TRBJ2-3, the complete variable domain reads KAGVTQTPRYLIKTRGQQVTLSCSPISGHRSVSWYQQTPGQGLQFLFEYFSETQRNKGNFPGRFSGRQFSNSRSEMNVSTLELGDSALYLCASKRGGNTDTQYFGPGTRLTVL.

The J gene is TRBJ1-4, the V gene TRBV7-6; D may be TRBD1 (5 bases). There are 14 residues in the CDR3. CDR1 and CDR2 from the germline V gene are SGHVS and FNYEAQ. V was cut by 5 bases and J by 8 bases, with 15 bases left in between. The CDR3 protein is CASSGGTPREKLFF. CDR3 coding DNA: TGTGCCAGCAGCGGAGGGACCCCCCGAGAAAAACTGTTTTTT.

Ten or more counts support this clonotype. The chain recombines TRBV5-1 with TRBJ2-3; no clear D. Germline V gene lookup returns CDR1 SGHRS and CDR2 YFSETQ. The ends were cut back, 0 bases at V and 6 bases at J, with 11 bases in the middle. The CDR3 has 14 amino acids. Written as DNA, the CDR3 is TGCGCCAGCAGCTTGGAGGCGTCGTCGGATACGCAGTATTTT. Translating gives CASSLEASSDTQYF.

At least ten counts were recorded for this clonotype. The gene calls are TRBV12-3 or TRBV12-4 and TRBJ2-6; D gene uncertain. V gave up 6 bases and J gave up 0 bases, with 15 bases separating them. This CDR3 comprises 17 residues. The CDR3 DNA is TGTGCCAGCAGCCAAGGGTACAGATCCTCTGGGGCCAACGTCCTGACTTTC. It encodes CASSQGYRSSGANVLTF.

This clonotype was observed a single time. Compared with germline, one end of the junction differs, possibly owing to a read error. V is TRBV29-1 and J is TRBJ2-2, with 9 bases that match TRBD1. This CDR3 contains 14 residues. Germline loops: CDR1 SQVTM, CDR2 ANQGSEA. The CDR3 region has the DNA TGCAGCGTATGGGACAGGGATCTTCCCGGGGAGCTGTCTTTT. The encoded protein is CSVWDRDLPGELSF.

V is TRBV20-1 and J is TRBJ2-7; tentatively, D is TRBD1 (6 bases). The V gene lost 3 bases and the J gene lost 3 bases, with 18 bases spanning the gap. CDR1 DFQATT and CDR2 SNEGSKA come from the germline V gene (reference sequence). This CDR3 is 15 amino acids long. The CDR3 reads CSASRGGTPDYEQYF. The DNA for the CDR3 is TGCAGTGCTAGCCGCGGTGGGACACCAGACTACGAGCAGTACTTC.

V usage is TRBV19 and J usage is TRBJ1-2, with D unresolved. CDR1 is LNHDA, CDR2 SQIVND, per germline (reference sequence). CDR3 size: 13 residues. Deletions cut 5 bases from V and 6 bases from J, with 13 bases between. This CDR3 is CASSPPPPNGYTF. The DNA for the CDR3 is TGTGCCAGTAGTCCGCCCCCGCCCAATGGCTACACCTTC.

The count of this clonotype is one. As the CDR3 is not closed by the conserved phenylalanine or tryptophan, this likely results from a read error. No DNA is shown, since the ends of the CDR3 on it are uncertain; the CDR3 is the one TCRdb lists. This sequence joins TRBV10-2 and TRBJ1-5. The CDR3 length is 8 residues, termini included. In germline, CDR1 is WSHSY, CDR2 SAAADI. The CDR3 sequence is CASSENGV.

This clonotype was recorded at least ten times. V and J are TRBV2 and TRBJ1-5; D gene unclear. CDR1 is SNHLY and CDR2 is FYNNEI in the germline V gene. CDR3 length: 14 residues. Trimming pared 6 bases from V and 2 bases from J, leaving 11 bases between. The CDR3 region has the DNA TGTGCCAGCAGCTGGGGAGTAGGCAATCAGCCCCAGCATTTT. Protein: CASSWGVGNQPQHF. Based on the CDR3 plus reference TRBV2 and TRBJ1-5, the full variable domain is EPEVTQTPSHQVTQMGQEVILRCVPISNHLYFYWYRQILGQKVEFLVSFYNNEISEKSEIFDDQFSVERPDGSNFTLKIRSTKLEDSAMYFCASSWGVGNQPQHFGDGTRLSIL.

This rearrangement joins TRBV19 to TRBJ1-6; maybe TRBD1 (6 bases). Germline CDR1 and CDR2: LNHDA and SQIVND (reference sequence). The CDR3 has 14 residues. Trimming took off 5 bases at V and 7 bases at J, with 12 bases between the two ends. In DNA, the CDR3 is TGTGCCAGTAGTCCTGAGAGGGGGAATTCACCCCTCCACTTT. It specifies CASSPERGNSPLHF.

The chain recombines TRBV25-1 with TRBJ1-1, with TRBD1 identical over 8 bases. This CDR3 contains 16 residues. J gave up 4 bases and V 4 bases, and 11 bases lay outside the gene matches. Germline CDR1 is MGHDK and CDR2 is SYGVNS. The CDR3 nucleotides are TGTGCCAGCAGTGCGTTAGGACACAGGGGGGGCACTGAAGCTTTCTTT. As protein: CASSALGHRGGTEAFF.

J is TRBJ2-7 and V is TRBV9; 7 bases agree with TRBD1. This CDR3 contains 15 residues. Germline values: CDR1 SGDLS, CDR2 YYNGEE. Trimming took 0 bases from V and 7 from J; bases not matched to a gene: 10. The CDR3 here is CASSVDGTVPREQYF. CDR3 sequence (DNA): TGTGCCAGCAGCGTAGATGGGACAGTCCCGAGGGAGCAGTACTTC.

This chain links TRBV25-1 with TRBJ2-5, with TRBD2 matching over 14 bases. Losses at the gene ends were 0 bases for V and 4 bases for J; bases not matched to a gene: 10. Looked up from germline, CDR1 is MGHDK and CDR2 is SYGVNS. The CDR3 length is 19 residues. CDR3 bases: TGTGCCAGCAGTGAATACATGGGACTAGCGGGAGTCCGTCCAGAGACCCAGTACTTC. This sequence encodes CASSEYMGLAGVRPETQYF.

At least ten counts were recorded for this clonotype. This sequence joins TRBV20-1 and TRBJ2-7; D is possibly TRBD1 or TRBD2 (5 bases each). V lost 5 bases to trimming and J lost 7 bases, with 18 bases between them. Germline V gives CDR1 DFQATT, CDR2 SNEGSKA (reference sequence). CDR3 size: 13 residues. The CDR3 DNA follows: TGCAGTGCTCGGGACCCCCGAGGGTGGGAGCAGTACTTC. Its protein product is CSARDPRGWEQYF.

The chain links TRBV7-9 to TRBJ1-6; TRBD1 aligns across 9 bases. V lost 5 bases and J lost 7; bases outside the gene matches: 6. The CDR3 sequence is 15 residues long. Germline V CDR1 and CDR2: SEHNR, FQNEAQ (reference sequence). CDR3 region: CASSHGQGSNSPLHF. The CDR3 DNA reads TGTGCCAGCAGCCACGGACAGGGGTCCAATTCACCCCTCCACTTT. Variable domain in full (rest from reference TRBV7-9 and TRBJ1-6): DTGVSQNPRHKITKRGQNVTFRCDPISEHNRLYWYRQTLGQGPEFLTYFQNEAQLEKSRLLSDRFSAERPKGSFSTLEIQRTEQGDSAMYLCASSHGQGSNSPLHFGNGTRLTVT.

In this sample, this clonotype turned up many times. The rearrangement uses TRBV15 and TRBJ2-3, with TRBD1 identical over 9 bases. Losses at the gene ends were 3 bases for V and 0 bases for J; bases not matched to a gene: 4. The CDR3 length is 16 residues. The germline CDR1 and CDR2 sequences are LNHNV and YYDKDF (reference sequence). CDR3 sequence: CATSRDRGSSTDTQYF. CDR3 nucleotide sequence: TGTGCCACCAGCAGGGACAGGGGATCGAGCACAGATACGCAGTATTTT. The full variable domain, completed using reference TRBV15 and TRBJ2-3, is DAMVIQNPRYQVTQFGKPVTLSCSQTLNHNVMYWYQQKSSQAPKLLFHYYDKDFNNEADTPDNFQSRRPNTSFCFLDIRSPGLGDTAMYLCATSRDRGSSTDTQYFGPGTRLTVL.

The V gene is TRBV10-1, the J gene TRBJ2-1; the match to TRBD1 covers 12 bases. J gave up 3 bases and V 0 bases, and 12 bases lay outside the gene matches. CDR3 length: 20 residues. Germline V CDR1 and CDR2: WNHNN, SYGVQD (reference sequence). This CDR3 reads CASSESKEWDRGLDYNEQFF. The DNA of the CDR3 is TGCGCCAGCAGTGAGTCGAAGGAGTGGGACAGGGGGCTTGACTACAATGAGCAGTTCTTC.

The sample holds many counts of this clonotype. The V call is TRBV13, the J call TRBJ1-4; no definite D call. Germline values: CDR1 PRHDT, CDR2 FYEKMQ (reference sequence). The CDR3 extends over 14 amino acids. V lost 4 bases to trimming and J lost 4 bases, with 10 bases between them. CDR3: CASSSREINEKLFF. CDR3 in DNA: TGTGCCAGCAGCTCCCGGGAGATTAATGAAAAACTGTTTTTT.